A selection of T cell receptor beta chains follows, all from one sample in a study of regulatory T cells in long-lasting Graves disease. From the multiplex PCR reads, TCRdb called clonotypes with MiXCR, one entry per CDR3 protein. The table records about 540,000 distinct CDR3 sequences, about 14% of them present only once. These data were also filed under a second study, of T cells in Graves' hyperthyroidism and ophthalmopathy.

This specimen was peripheral blood mononuclear cells (PBMCs), taken at new diagnosis, from a patient treated with antithyroid drugs. The receptor set was obtained from a man aged 30 to 39 with Graves disease. The CDR3 runs from the conserved cysteine through the conserved F or W. A D gene is named only where the DNA matches it firmly. Not every row has a clone size; where given, it reads once, few, many or a size class.

abundance: NA; j_gene: TRBJ2-5; v_gene: TRBV7-9; d_gene: TRBD2; CDR3nt: TGTGCCAGCAGCCCTACGGGGAGGGTTAAGCAAGAGACCCAGTACTTC; CDR3aa: CASSPTGRVKQETQYF
abundance: NA; j_gene: TRBJ1-1; v_gene: TRBV5-4; d_gene: NA; CDR3nt: TGTGCCAGCAGCTTGGAAGGGCAGGGAGGCATTGAAGCTTTCTTT; CDR3aa: CASSLEGQGGIEAFF
abundance: many; j_gene: TRBJ2-2; v_gene: TRBV27; d_gene: TRBD2; CDR3nt: TGTGCCAGCAAACGACTAGCGGGAGGTACGACCGGGGAGCTGTTTTTT; CDR3aa: CASKRLAGGTTGELFF
abundance: many; j_gene: TRBJ2-6; v_gene: TRBV30; d_gene: TRBD1; CDR3nt: TGTGCCTGGACGACAGGGGCCGGGGCCAACGTCCTGACTTTC; CDR3aa: CAWTTGAGANVLTF
abundance: many; j_gene: TRBJ2-7; v_gene: TRBV12-3/TRBV12-4; d_gene: NA; CDR3nt: TGTGCCAGCAGTTCGAGGGGGGCGCTTTCCTACGAGCAGTACTTC; CDR3aa: CASSSRGALSYEQYF
abundance: many; j_gene: TRBJ1-1; v_gene: TRBV20-1; d_gene: NA; CDR3nt: TGCAGTGCTTCCCTTGGGGGCGCGAGCACTGAAGCTTTCTTT; CDR3aa: CSASLGGASTEAFF
abundance: NA; j_gene: TRBJ1-1; v_gene: TRBV7-9; d_gene: NA; CDR3nt: TGTGTCAGCAGTTCCTCATCGGCGCACCAACCAAACACTGAAGCTTTCTTT; CDR3aa: CVSSSSSAHQPNTEAFF
abundance: few; j_gene: TRBJ1-5; v_gene: TRBV28; d_gene: TRBD1; CDR3nt: TGTGCCAGCAGTGGCCCCGGGACAGATAGCAATCAGCCCCAGCATTTT; CDR3aa: CASSGPGTDSNQPQHF
abundance: many; j_gene: TRBJ2-5; v_gene: TRBV7-8; d_gene: NA; CDR3nt: TGTGCCAGCAGCTTAGATCCCAGGCAAGAGACCCAGTACTTC; CDR3aa: CASSLDPRQETQYF
abundance: few; j_gene: TRBJ2-7; v_gene: TRBV5-6; d_gene: TRBD1; CDR3nt: TGTGCCAGCAGCGGCGGGACAGGGGGCGCTTACGAGCAGTACTTC; CDR3aa: CASSGGTGGAYEQYF
abundance: NA; j_gene: TRBJ2-1; v_gene: TRBV29-1; d_gene: TRBD2; CDR3nt: TGCGGGGGACTAGCGGGATTGCAGTTCTTC; CDR3aa: CGGLAGLQFF
abundance: NA; j_gene: TRBJ1-1; v_gene: TRBV5-5; d_gene: NA; CDR3nt: TGTGCCAGCACCCCCACCTGGGGCACTGAAGCTTTCTTT; CDR3aa: CASTPTWGTEAFF
abundance: many; j_gene: TRBJ2-4; v_gene: TRBV30; d_gene: NA; CDR3nt: TGTGCCTGGAGTGGGCAGGGAAACATTCAGTACTTC; CDR3aa: CAWSGQGNIQYF
abundance: many; j_gene: TRBJ2-1; v_gene: TRBV6-1; d_gene: NA; CDR3nt: TGTGCCAGCAGTGACGGACCCGGCCTTGATAATGAGCAGTTCTTC; CDR3aa: CASSDGPGLDNEQFF
abundance: many; j_gene: TRBJ2-3; v_gene: TRBV12-3/TRBV12-4; d_gene: TRBD2; CDR3nt: TGTGCCAGCAGTTTGGGCGGGAGTACCGCAGATACGCAGTATTTT; CDR3aa: CASSLGGSTADTQYF
abundance: NA; j_gene: TRBJ1-1; v_gene: TRBV7-9; d_gene: NA; CDR3nt: TGTGCCAGCAGGGACAGCCCTCTGAACACTGAAGCTTTCTTT; CDR3aa: CASRDSPLNTEAFF
abundance: NA; j_gene: TRBJ2-7; v_gene: TRBV12-3/TRBV12-4; d_gene: NA; CDR3nt: TGTGCCAGCAGTCTCCACGACCGGGGCGAGCAGTACTTC; CDR3aa: CASSLHDRGEQYF